This T cell receptor beta chain was captured by sequencing in a study of spatial heterogeneity in lung cancer. Across the whole study: Sequence detection consistently recorded a greater number of beta-chain than alpha-chain sequences. Study-level findings and limits: The study found ubiquitous expanded tumor TCRs in blood more at resection than follow-up.

As concerns this clonotype: Its antigen remains unknown.

Time point: blood at routine non-recurrence follow-up after resection. The authors sequenced whole RNA from tumor, nontumor lung or frozen PBMC without sorting. The CDR3 is made up of 11 amino acids. With 6 bases removed from V and 6 bases from J, the gap between germline ends came to 9 bases. Unique molecular identifiers, one per molecule, were present on every TCR cDNA molecule. TCRdb re-derived calls from the 5' RACE reads in MiXCR, one entry per CDR3 protein. Of about 120,000 distinct CDR3 sequences in the sample, over 9% are singletons; the top ten hold approximately 16%. The specimen was PBMCs, collected at follow-up. This receptor was identified in a male donor with early-stage non-small cell lung cancer. The rearrangement uses TRBV12-3 or TRBV12-4 and TRBJ2-7; D perhaps matches TRBD1 (6 bases). The DNA for the CDR3 is TGTGCCAGCAGCCGAGGGGGCGAGCAGTACTTC. Translation: CASSRGGEQYF.